This TCR beta chain was found in a study of cytomegalovirus exposure and HLA in healthy donors. PCR employed 60 Vbeta and 13 Jbeta primers. Data came from immunoSEQ multiplex PCR; TCRdb stores just in-frame clones and leaves some out. This sample has 100,000 to 150,000 clones, with about two thirds found just once. Germline V gives CDR1 SEHNR, CDR2 FQNEAQ (reference sequence). The CDR3 consists of 15 residues. As concerns this clone: Antigen: not known. One junction end does not reproduce the germline sequence, and a read error may be involved.

Study conclusions and caveats: The productive fraction for most TCR beta V segments was about 87% or about 30% in an earlier analysis. Most TCR sequences were uncommon, yet certain public TCRs appeared in many donors. Altogether, around 160 TCR beta chains were recorded as cytomegalovirus-associated.

The clonotype was recovered from a man in his sixties in good health and CMV-seropositive. The V and J genes are TRBV7-9 and TRBJ2-7; 9 bases are a match to TRBD1. Material for sequencing was PBMCs. The CDR3 DNA follows: TGTTCCAGCAGCTTGAACAGGGGGCTGGCCTACGAGCAGTACTTC. It yields the protein CSSSLNRGLAYEQYF.